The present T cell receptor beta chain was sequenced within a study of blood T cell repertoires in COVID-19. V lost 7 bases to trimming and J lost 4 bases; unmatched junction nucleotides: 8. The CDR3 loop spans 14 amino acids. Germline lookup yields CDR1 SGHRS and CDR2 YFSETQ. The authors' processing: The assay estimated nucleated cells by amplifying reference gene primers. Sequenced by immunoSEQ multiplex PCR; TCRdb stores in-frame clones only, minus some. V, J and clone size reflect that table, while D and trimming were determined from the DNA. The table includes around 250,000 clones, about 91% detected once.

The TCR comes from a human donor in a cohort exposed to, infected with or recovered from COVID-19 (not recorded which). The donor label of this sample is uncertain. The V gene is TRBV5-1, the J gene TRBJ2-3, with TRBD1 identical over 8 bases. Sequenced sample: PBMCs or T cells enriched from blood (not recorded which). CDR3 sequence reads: CASGKQGDPDTQYF. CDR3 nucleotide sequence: TGCGCCAGCGGAAAACAGGGGGACCCAGATACGCAGTATTTT.